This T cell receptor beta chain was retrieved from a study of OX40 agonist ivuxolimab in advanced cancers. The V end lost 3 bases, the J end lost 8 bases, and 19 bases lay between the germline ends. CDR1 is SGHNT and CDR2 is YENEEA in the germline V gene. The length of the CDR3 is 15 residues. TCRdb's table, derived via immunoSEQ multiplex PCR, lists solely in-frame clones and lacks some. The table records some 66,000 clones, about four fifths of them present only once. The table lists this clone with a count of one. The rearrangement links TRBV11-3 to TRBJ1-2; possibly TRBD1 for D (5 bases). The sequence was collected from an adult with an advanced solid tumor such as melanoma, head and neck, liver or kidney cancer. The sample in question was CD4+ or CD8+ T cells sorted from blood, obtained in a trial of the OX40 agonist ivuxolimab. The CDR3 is CASSFDIPGPYGYTF. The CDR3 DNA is TGTGCCAGCAGCTTCGATATACCGGGACCGTACGGCTACACCTTC.